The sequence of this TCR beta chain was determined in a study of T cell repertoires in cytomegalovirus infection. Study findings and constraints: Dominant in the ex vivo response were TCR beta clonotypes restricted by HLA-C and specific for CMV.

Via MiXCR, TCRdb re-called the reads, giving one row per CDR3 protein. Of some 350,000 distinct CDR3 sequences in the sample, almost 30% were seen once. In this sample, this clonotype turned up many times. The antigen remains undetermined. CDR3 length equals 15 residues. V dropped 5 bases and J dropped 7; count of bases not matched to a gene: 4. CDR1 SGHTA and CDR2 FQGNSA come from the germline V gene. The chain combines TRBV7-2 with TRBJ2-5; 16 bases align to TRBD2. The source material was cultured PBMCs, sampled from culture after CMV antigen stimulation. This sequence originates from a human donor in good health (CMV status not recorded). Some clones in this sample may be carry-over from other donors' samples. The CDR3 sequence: CASSGTSGGGGTQYF. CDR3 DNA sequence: TGTGCCAGCAGCGGGACTAGCGGGGGGGGTGGGACCCAGTACTTC.